Described below is a single T cell receptor beta chain sequence and its context. These data are taken from a study of blood T cell repertoires in COVID-19. Study information: Spain, Italy and the United States supplied samples that represented acute and convalescent COVID-19. Sources were T cells, B-cell-depleted T cells, or PBMCs; the material itself was cDNA or gDNA.

Assay used: immunoSEQ multiplex PCR; TCRdb lists only in-frame clones, some missing. Seen here are roughly 92,000 clones, just over 90% observed once, and the top ten hold approximately 5.1%. Germline V gene data show CDR1 as SEHNR and CDR2 as FQNEAQ (reference sequence). Between the trimmed V and J ends, which lost 0 bases and 0 bases, there was a span of 6 bases. The CDR3 covers 15 residues. This receptor was obtained from a man aged 45 to 65 with acute or convalescent COVID-19. V is TRBV7-9 and J is TRBJ2-1; D remains ambiguous. Material for sequencing was peripheral blood. The CDR3 region has the DNA TGTGCCAGCAGCTTAGCCTCGAGCTCCTACAATGAGCAGTTCTTC. It translates to CASSLASSSYNEQFF.